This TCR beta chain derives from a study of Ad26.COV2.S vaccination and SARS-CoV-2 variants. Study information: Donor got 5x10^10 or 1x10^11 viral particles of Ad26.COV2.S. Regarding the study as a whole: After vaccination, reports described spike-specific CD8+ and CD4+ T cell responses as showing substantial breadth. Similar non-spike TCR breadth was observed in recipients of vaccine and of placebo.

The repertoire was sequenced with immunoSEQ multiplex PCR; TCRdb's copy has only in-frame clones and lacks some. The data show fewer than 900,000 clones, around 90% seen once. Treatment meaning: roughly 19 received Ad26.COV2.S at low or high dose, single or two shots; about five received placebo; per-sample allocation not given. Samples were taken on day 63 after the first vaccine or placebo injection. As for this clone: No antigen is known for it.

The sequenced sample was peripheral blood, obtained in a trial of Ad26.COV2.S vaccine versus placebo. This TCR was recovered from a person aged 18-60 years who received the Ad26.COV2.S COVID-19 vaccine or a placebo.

CDR3 DNA sequence: TGTGCCATCATGACTATGAGCGGGAGTCAGCCAGATACGCAGTATTTT. The encoded protein is CAIMTMSGSQPDTQYF. This chain uses TRBV10-3 with TRBJ2-3, with 8 bases identical to TRBD2. CDR1 ENHRY and CDR2 SYGVKD come from the germline V gene. The CDR3 consists of 16 residues. Germline trimming cut 7 bases from V and 4 bases from J; bases unmatched to any gene: 13.